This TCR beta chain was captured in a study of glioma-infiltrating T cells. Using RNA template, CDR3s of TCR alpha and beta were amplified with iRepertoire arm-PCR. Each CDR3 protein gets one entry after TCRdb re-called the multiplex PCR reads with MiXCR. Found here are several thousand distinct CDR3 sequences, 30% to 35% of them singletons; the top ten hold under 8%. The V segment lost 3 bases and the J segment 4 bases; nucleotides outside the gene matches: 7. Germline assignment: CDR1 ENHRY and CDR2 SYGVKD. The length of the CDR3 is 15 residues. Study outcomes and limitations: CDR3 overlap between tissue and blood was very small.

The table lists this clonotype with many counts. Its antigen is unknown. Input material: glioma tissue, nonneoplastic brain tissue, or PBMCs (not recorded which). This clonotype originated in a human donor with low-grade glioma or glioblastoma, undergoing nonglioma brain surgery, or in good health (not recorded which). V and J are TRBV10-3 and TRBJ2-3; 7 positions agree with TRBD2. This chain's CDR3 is CAISDERGFSDTQYF. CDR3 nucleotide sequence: TGTGCCATCAGTGATGAGCGGGGATTCTCAGATACGCAGTATTTT.